This TCR beta chain derives from a study of T cells in Graves' hyperthyroidism and ophthalmopathy. The study, taken as a whole, reports: It was a median 6.5 months before onset that the model predicted ophthalmopathy.

This CDR3 has 12 residues. V lost 8 bases, J lost 5 bases, and 3 bases stayed unmatched. The germline gives CDR1 ENHRY, CDR2 SYGVKD. There are many counts of this clonotype. Antigen unknown. A NOSPECS grade of at least 4, a Clinical Activity Score of at least 3 and duration under 3 months were recorded in ophthalmopathy patients. RNA transcripts served as the template for amplifying TCR beta CDR3 regions. The HTBI primer set served for first-round RT-PCR of the TCR CDR3. TCRdb analysed the multiplex PCR reads with MiXCR anew, one entry per CDR3 protein. The sample has about 250,000 distinct CDR3 sequences, more than 20% seen once.

This sequence joins TRBV10-3 and TRBJ2-7; 10 bases line up with TRBD2. What was sequenced was blood. The TCR originated in a woman in her 40s with Graves' ophthalmopathy. DNA of the CDR3: TGTGCCATCGGGACTAGCGATAACGAGCAGTACTTC. It is translated as CAIGTSDNEQYF.